This entry is about one T cell receptor beta chain. Seattle researchers signed up patients amid active infection and tracked them longitudinally. The data are from a study of blood T cell repertoires in COVID-19. Study summary: The United States, Italy and Spain provided the acute and convalescent COVID-19 samples. The analysed material was cDNA or gDNA that came from T cells, B-cell-depleted T cells, or PBMCs.

Germline-derived CDR1 and CDR2 are LNHDA and SQIVND (reference sequence). The ends lost 10 bases at V and 7 bases at J; junction bases unmatched: 12. The CDR3 runs to 13 residues. Original methodology: Estimates of nucleated cell counts were drawn from the amplification of reference gene primers. Repertoires were generated with immunoSEQ multiplex PCR, while TCRdb's copy carries only in-frame clones and drops some. V and J calls and clone size are given by that table; D and trimming were obtained from the DNA. The sample holds 200,000 to 300,000 clones, around 90% seen once. This TCR was sampled from a man between 25 and 39 years old with COVID-19, enrolled during active disease. V is TRBV19 and J is TRBJ1-2; the match to TRBD1 covers 7 bases. Sequencing used peripheral blood. The CDR3 nucleotides read TGTGCCACCGTTATGACAGGGCGATTTGGCTACACCTTC. Translated: CATVMTGRFGYTF.